A selection of T cell receptor beta chains follows, all from one sample in a study of blood T cell repertoires in COVID-19. Repertoires were generated with immunoSEQ multiplex PCR, while TCRdb's copy carries only in-frame clones and drops some. The sample has some 200,000 clones; approximately 84% are singletons. Sequencing used peripheral blood. These receptors were taken from a man of 80 years or more with acute or convalescent COVID-19. CDR3s include the opening cysteine and the closing phenylalanine or tryptophan. The D gene is left open where the match is weak. Clone size is shown for a subset of rows, as once, few, many or a class of expanded clone.

d_gene	v_gene	abundance	j_gene	CDR3aa	CDR3nt
TRBD1	TRBV28	-	TRBJ2-7	CASSSGQGYEQYF	TGTGCCAGCAGTTCAGGACAGGGCTACGAGCAGTACTTC
TRBD1	TRBV19	-	TRBJ1-2	CASSIQGANYGYTF	TGTGCCAGTAGTATCCAGGGGGCGAACTATGGCTACACCTTC
TRBD1	TRBV5-1	once	TRBJ2-3	CASSLDRGNTDTQYF	TGCGCCAGCAGCTTAGACAGGGGCAACACAGATACGCAGTATTTT
-	TRBV4-3	-	TRBJ2-3	CASSQDDGSRSTDTQYF	TGCGCCAGCAGCCAAGATGACGGATCTAGAAGCACAGATACGCAGTATTTT
TRBD2	TRBV7-2	once	TRBJ2-7	CASSPSGGVNEQYF	TGTGCCAGCAGCCCCTCCGGGGGGGTAAACGAGCAGTACTTC
-	TRBV5-1	-	TRBJ2-5	CASSLVSAQGETQYF	TGCGCCAGCAGCTTGGTGTCCGCCCAGGGAGAGACCCAGTACTTC
-	TRBV7-9	-	TRBJ2-2	CASSYNTGELFF	TGTGCCAGCAGCTATAATACCGGGGAGCTGTTTTTT
-	TRBV7-3	-	TRBJ2-3	CASSSTTPRRVTDTQYF	TGTGCCAGCAGCTCTACGACTCCCAGAAGAGTGACAGATACGCAGTATTTT
-	TRBV3-1/TRBV3-2	-	TRBJ2-3	CASSHLASGDTQYF	TGTGCCAGCAGCCATTTAGCGTCAGGAGATACGCAGTATTTT
TRBD2	TRBV4-1	once	TRBJ2-2	CASSQARLSGRYTGELFF	TGCGCCAGCAGCCAAGCCCGGCTTAGCGGGAGATACACCGGGGAGCTGTTTTTT
-	TRBV4-2	-	TRBJ2-1	CASSQGLAIGNEQFF	TGTGCCAGCAGCCAAGGGCTAGCGATTGGGAATGAGCAGTTCTTC
TRBD2	TRBV5-1	-	TRBJ2-3	CASSWARREVGDTQYF	TGCGCCAGCAGCTGGGCCCGGCGGGAGGTTGGAGATACGCAGTATTTT
TRBD1	TRBV29-1	-	TRBJ2-4	CSVQTGLAKNIQYF	TGCAGCGTCCAGACAGGGCTAGCCAAAAACATTCAGTACTTC
TRBD1	TRBV18	-	TRBJ1-5	CASSRQGALNQPQHF	TGTGCCAGCTCAAGACAGGGGGCTCTAAATCAGCCCCAGCATTTT
TRBD1	TRBV28	-	TRBJ1-2	CASRGQGEADGYTF	TGTGCCAGCAGGGGACAGGGAGAGGCTGATGGCTACACCTTC